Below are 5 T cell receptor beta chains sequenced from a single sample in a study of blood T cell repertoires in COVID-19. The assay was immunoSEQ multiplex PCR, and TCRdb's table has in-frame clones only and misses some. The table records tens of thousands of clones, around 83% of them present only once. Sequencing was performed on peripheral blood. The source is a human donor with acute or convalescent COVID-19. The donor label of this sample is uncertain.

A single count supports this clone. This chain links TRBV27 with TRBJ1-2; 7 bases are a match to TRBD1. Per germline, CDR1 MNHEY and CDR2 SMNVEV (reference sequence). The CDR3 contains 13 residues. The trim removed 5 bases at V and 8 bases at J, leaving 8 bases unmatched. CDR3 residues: CASSLLGGGGYTF. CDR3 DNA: TGTGCCAGCAGTCTACTAGGGGGCGGCGGCTACACCTTC.

CDR3 amino acids: CASSSQDFANQPQHF. CDR3 DNA sequence: TGTGCCAGCAGCTCACAGGATTTCGCTAATCAGCCCCAGCATTTT. The gene calls are TRBV7-2 and TRBJ1-5, with D perhaps matching TRBD1 (5 bases). The ends were cut back, 4 bases at V and 4 bases at J, with 14 bases in the middle. Germline CDR1 SGHTA, CDR2 FQGNSA. CDR3 length equals 15 residues.

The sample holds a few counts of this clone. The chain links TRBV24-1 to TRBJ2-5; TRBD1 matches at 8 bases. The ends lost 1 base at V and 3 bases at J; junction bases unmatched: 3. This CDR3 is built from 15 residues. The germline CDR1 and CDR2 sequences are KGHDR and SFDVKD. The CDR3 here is CATSDFGTGEETQYF. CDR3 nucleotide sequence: TGTGCCACCAGTGATTTCGGGACAGGCGAAGAGACCCAGTACTTC.

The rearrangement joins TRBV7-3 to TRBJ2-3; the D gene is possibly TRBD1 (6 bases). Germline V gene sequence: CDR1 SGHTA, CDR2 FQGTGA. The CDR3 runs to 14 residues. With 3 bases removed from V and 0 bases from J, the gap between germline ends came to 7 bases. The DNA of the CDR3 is TGTGCCAGCAGCTTGGGACATAGCACAGATACGCAGTATTTT. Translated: CASSLGHSTDTQYF.

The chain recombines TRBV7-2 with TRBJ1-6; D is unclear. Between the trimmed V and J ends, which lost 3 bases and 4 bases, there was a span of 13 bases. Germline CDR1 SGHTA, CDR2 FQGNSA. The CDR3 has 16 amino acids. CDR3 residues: CASSFTQSEYNSPLHF. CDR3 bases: TGTGCCAGCAGCTTTACGCAGAGCGAATATAATTCACCCCTCCACTTT.